This TCR beta chain was identified during a study of T-cell memory formation after mild COVID-19. This clonotype has more than one count but fewer than ten. The CDR3 runs 15 residues. J was trimmed by 6 bases and V by 3 bases; bases with no gene match: 5. Germline CDR1 and CDR2: SGHRS and YFSETQ. TCRdb passed the 5' RACE reads through MiXCR, listing each CDR3 protein once. The data hold about 620,000 distinct CDR3 sequences, with roughly 18% observed a single time. This rearrangement joins TRBV5-1 to TRBJ2-1; 11 bases line up with TRBD2. The sequence came from an adult woman who had mild COVID-19 (a few samples of this study predate the infection). Cell type and time point are not known. Sequenced: PBMCs or a T cell subset sorted from them (not recorded which). CDR3 residues: CASSSGLAEINEQFF. CDR3 DNA: TGCGCCAGCAGCTCGGGACTAGCGGAGATCAATGAGCAGTTCTTC.